This T cell receptor beta chain was captured in a study of cytomegalovirus exposure and HLA in healthy donors. Overall study context: Drawn from HLA-typed donors, 80 million to 95 million unique TCRs were held in an early data release.

Comments on this clone: The target antigen is unknown.

PCR used 60 Vbeta primers and 13 Jbeta primers. Produced via immunoSEQ multiplex PCR; TCRdb's table is partial and in-frame only. The sample comprises under 200,000 clones, roughly 80% of which are singletons, and over 4.5% rests with the top ten. Whole-study results and caveats: A cluster of highly shared sequence variants was likely a sequencing artifact.

Sequences were obtained from PBMCs. This receptor was taken from a male donor in good health and CMV-seronegative.

CDR3 region: CASSRGVCSAFF. The DNA for the CDR3 is TGTGCCAGCAGCCGGGGAGTGTGCTCAGCTTTCTTT. V gene TRBV5-6 combines with J gene TRBJ1-1; D gene unclear. The CDR3 is 12 amino acids. The V gene lost 4 bases and the J gene lost 10 bases, with 14 bases spanning the gap. The V gene's germline CDR1 is SGHDT and CDR2 YYEEEE.